Sequencing of this T cell receptor (beta chain) was carried out in a study of CD8+CD57+ T cells in acquired aplastic anemia. Study-level background: The mean DNA yield obtained from sorted CD4+ and CD8+ cells came to roughly 3.4 ug.

The CDR3 loop spans 12 amino acids. Germline CDR1 SGHVS, CDR2 FNYEAQ. The template for TCR beta VDJ and CDR3 sequence profiling was genomic DNA. From the reads, TCRdb called clonotypes with MiXCR, one entry per CDR3 protein. The data show approximately 380,000 distinct CDR3 sequences, 55% to 75% seen once. The TCR was taken from a human donor in good health, serving as a control. Sequencing was done on a sample of sorted CD4+, CD8+, or CD8+CD57+ T cells (not recorded which) from PBMCs. This chain joins TRBV7-6 and TRBJ1-2, with 8 bases lining up with TRBD2. The closer fit of TRBJ2-7 to the DNA end suggests the J call may be wrong. In DNA, the CDR3 is TGTGCCAGCAGCGACCGGGGGGGAGGACAGTACTTC. It codes for CASSDRGGGQYF.